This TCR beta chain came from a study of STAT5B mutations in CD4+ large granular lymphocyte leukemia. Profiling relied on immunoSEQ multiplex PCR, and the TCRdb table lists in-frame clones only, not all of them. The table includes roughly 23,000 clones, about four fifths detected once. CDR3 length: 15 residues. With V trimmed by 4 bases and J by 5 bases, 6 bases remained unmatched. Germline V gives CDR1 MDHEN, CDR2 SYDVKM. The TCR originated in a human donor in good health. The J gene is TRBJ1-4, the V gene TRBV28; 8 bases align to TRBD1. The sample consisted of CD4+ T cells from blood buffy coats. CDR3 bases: TGTGCCAGCAGTTCCCTGGACAGGGAAAATGAAAAACTGTTTTTT. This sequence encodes CASSSLDRENEKLFF.